This is a list of T cell receptor beta chains from one sample in a study of cytomegalovirus exposure and HLA in healthy donors. The table came from immunoSEQ multiplex PCR; TCRdb's copy has only in-frame clones and leaves some out. Among 40,000 to 55,000 clones listed, over 70% were seen once. The source material was PBMCs. Receptors originate from a man aged 18 to 29 in good health and CMV-seronegative. Both conserved end residues are part of each CDR3. A D gene is named only where the DNA matches it firmly.

cdr3_aa v_call d_call j_call
CASRLIGPGGNIQYF TRBV6-1 TRBD2 TRBJ2-4
CASRRQGRNQPQHF TRBV5-6 TRBD1 TRBJ1-5
CASSRMVGDYEQYF TRBV6-5 NA TRBJ2-7
CASRGTSGSYEQYF TRBV10-2 TRBD2 TRBJ2-7
CASSADTEAFF TRBV6-5 NA TRBJ1-1
CASSLHQNYGYTF TRBV28 NA TRBJ1-2
CASSQDKQGLNEKLFF TRBV4-3 NA TRBJ1-4
CASSQQYDEQFF TRBV6-5 NA TRBJ2-1
CASSTGTGSYNEQFF TRBV7-2 TRBD1 TRBJ2-1
CASSLSAGGEQFF TRBV7-7 TRBD2 TRBJ2-1
CASSSGGLKRQYF TRBV28 NA TRBJ2-7